Presented here are 8 T cell receptor beta chains from one specimen sequenced in a study of blood T cell repertoires in COVID-19. Sequenced by immunoSEQ multiplex PCR; TCRdb stores in-frame clones only, minus some. The table lists approximately 50,000 clones, 85% of them singletons. The source material was peripheral blood. These receptor sequences come from a man in his fifties or sixties with acute or convalescent COVID-19.

The rearrangement uses TRBV5-8 and TRBJ2-1; tentatively, D is TRBD2 (6 bases). CDR3 length: 13 residues. Germline CDR1 reads SGHTS; CDR2 reads YDEGEE. V lost 3 bases and J lost 8, with 12 bases in between. The CDR3 DNA follows: TGTGCCAGCAGCTGGTTCCGGGAGTATGAGCAGTTCTTC. Residues: CASSWFREYEQFF.

The chain is built from TRBV6-4 and TRBJ1-6; tentative D call: TRBD1 (6 bases). Trimming cost V 5 bases and J 5 bases, with 13 bases left between them. The CDR3 loop spans 15 amino acids. Per germline, CDR1 MRHNA and CDR2 SNTAGT. The CDR3 spells CASSPGTLNNSPLHF. DNA of the CDR3: TGTGCCAGCAGTCCCGGGACACTAAATAATTCACCCCTCCACTTT.

In DNA form, the CDR3 reads TGTGCCAGCAGTGAAGCGCTGTTCGGGGGTCAGCCCCAGCATTTT. Its translation: CASSEALFGGQPQHF. This chain joins TRBV6-1 and TRBJ1-5; TRBD1 might be the D (5 bases). Germline CDR1 MNHNS, CDR2 SASEGT. The V and J ends lost 0 bases and 6 bases respectively, with 12 bases between them. CDR3 size: 15 residues.

The chain is built from TRBV3-1 (or the pseudogene TRBV3-2) and TRBJ1-6; maybe TRBD1 (5 bases). There are 16 residues in the CDR3. Germline loops: CDR1 LGHDT, CDR2 YNNKEL (reference sequence). V lost 2 bases and J 2 bases, leaving 10 bases between the germline ends. The CDR3: CASSQSPGTYNSPLHF. CDR3 coding DNA: TGTGCCAGCAGCCAATCGCCAGGGACCTATAATTCACCCCTCCACTTT.

The chain has TRBV28 and TRBJ2-5; possible D gene TRBD1, 6 bases. Germline-derived CDR1 and CDR2 are MDHEN and SYDVKM. This CDR3 has 15 amino acids. The V end was cut by 2 bases, the J end by 1 base, with 11 bases between. The CDR3 here is CASSLLGTSQETQYF. Here the CDR3 DNA reads TGTGCCAGCAGTTTACTCGGGACAAGCCAAGAGACCCAGTACTTC.

This rearrangement joins TRBV2 to TRBJ2-3; TRBD2 matches 8 bases. The CDR3 is made up of 16 amino acids. The trim removed 6 bases at V and 6 bases at J, leaving 14 bases unmatched. Germline lookup yields CDR1 SNHLY and CDR2 FYNNEI. The CDR3 DNA reads as TGTGCCAGCAGCGGGGGGGCTAGCGGTCCTAGGGATACGCAGTATTTT. This codes for CASSGGASGPRDTQYF.

The chain has TRBV11-2 and TRBJ2-1, with D perhaps matching TRBD1 (6 bases). The CDR3 covers 15 residues. Germline-derived CDR1 and CDR2 are SGHAT and FQNNGV. Trimming pared 4 bases from V and 4 bases from J, leaving 14 bases between. CDR3 amino acids: CASSSSRTAYNEQFF. The DNA for the CDR3 is TGTGCCAGCAGCTCGAGCCGGACAGCTTACAATGAGCAGTTCTTC.

The chain uses TRBV9 and TRBJ2-2, with 7 bases fitting TRBD2. Germline trimming cut 1 base from V and 7 bases from J; bases unmatched to any gene: 4. The germline V gene has CDR1 SGDLS and CDR2 YYNGEE. The CDR3 contains 14 residues. The CDR3 region has the DNA TGTGCCAGCAGCGTACAAGCGGGGATCGGGGAGCTGTTTTTT. The encoded protein is CASSVQAGIGELFF.